One and the same sample provided the 10 T cell receptor beta chains below, sequenced in a study of identical twins. MiXCR, run by TCRdb on the 5' RACE reads, gives a single entry per CDR3 protein. The sample contains roughly 1,500,000 distinct CDR3 sequences, roughly 35% of which appear only once. The sequencing sample was made of cord blood. Receptors originate from a newborn girl in good health.

This clonotype has more than one count but fewer than ten. This chain uses TRBV5-1 with TRBJ1-3; tentative D call: TRBD1 (5 bases). Per germline, CDR1 SGHRS and CDR2 YFSETQ. The V end lost 0 bases, the J end lost 0 bases, and 7 bases lay between the germline ends. The CDR3 totals 15 residues. The CDR3 is CASSLGGTSGNTIYF. In DNA form, the CDR3 reads TGCGCCAGCAGCTTGGGGGGGACCTCTGGAAACACCATATATTTT.

This clonotype was detected only a few times. The CDR3 loop reads CASSLRLAGRETQYF. The CDR3 region has the DNA TGTGCCAGCAGTTTAAGGCTAGCGGGGCGAGAGACCCAGTACTTC. This chain links TRBV12-3 or TRBV12-4 with TRBJ2-5; 9 nucleotides agree with TRBD2. The CDR3 loop spans 15 amino acids. V was pared by 2 bases and J by 4 bases, with 5 bases of the junction left unmatched.

This chain uses TRBV3-1 with TRBJ1-6, with D hard to call. CDR1 and CDR2 from the germline V gene are LGHDT and YNNKEL (reference sequence). This CDR3 contains 15 residues. V lost 0 bases to trimming and J lost 9 bases, with 12 bases between them. The DNA of the CDR3 is TGTGCCAGCAGCCAAGACGAGGCTCGTAGTTCACCCCTCCACTTT. Its translation: CASSQDEARSSPLHF. The entire variable domain, with the rest obtained from reference TRBV3-1 and TRBJ1-6, is as follows: DTAVSQTPKYLVTQMGNDKSIKCEQNLGHDTMYWYKQDSKKFLKIMFSYNNKELIINETVPNRFSPKSPDKAHLNLHINSLELGDSAVYFCASSQDEARSSPLHFGNGTRLTVT.

This clonotype has a count of ten or more. The chain carries TRBV5-1 and TRBJ2-5, with unresolved D. The ends were cut back, 0 bases at V and 4 bases at J, with 7 bases in the middle. Germline CDR1 reads SGHRS; CDR2 reads YFSETQ. The CDR3 contains 13 residues. CDR3 region: CASSLVVGETQYF. CDR3 in DNA: TGCGCCAGCAGCTTGGTGGTCGGAGAGACCCAGTACTTC.

This clonotype occurred a few times. The chain combines TRBV19 with TRBJ2-3; D possibly uses TRBD1 or TRBD2 (6 bases each). The CDR3 is 15 amino acids. V was trimmed by 7 bases and J by 6 bases, leaving 20 bases between them. Germline assignment: CDR1 LNHDA and CDR2 SQIVND (reference sequence). The chain's CDR3 is CASKIRGLRRDTQYF. CDR3 in DNA: TGTGCCAGTAAAATCCGGGGGCTACGTAGGGATACGCAGTATTTT.

In this sample, this clonotype turned up a few times. The chain combines TRBV9 with TRBJ2-5, with D uncertain. The J call is uncertain, as TRBJ2-7 better fits the DNA end. The CDR3 consists of 15 residues. CDR1 SGDLS and CDR2 YYNGEE come from the germline V gene. The CDR3 region has the DNA TGTGCCAGCAGCGTAGGTCATGGGGTTCGGTACGAGCAGTACTTC. This sequence encodes CASSVGHGVRYEQYF.

The gene calls are TRBV20-1 and TRBJ1-5; D is perhaps TRBD1 (5 bases). The V end was cut by 3 bases, the J end by 1 base, with 13 bases between. Germline lookup yields CDR1 DFQATT and CDR2 SNEGSKA (reference sequence). The CDR3 runs to 15 residues. The CDR3 region is CSASNPGQSNQPQHF. The CDR3 bases are TGCAGTGCTAGTAACCCAGGGCAAAGCAATCAGCCCCAGCATTTT.

This clonotype was seen a few times. The CDR3 nucleotides read TGTGCCAGCAGTTTAGCGGATGGAGGGAGCACTGAAGCTTTCTTT. Encoded protein: CASSLADGGSTEAFF. The chain is built from TRBV12-3 or TRBV12-4 and TRBJ1-1, with D hard to call. The CDR3 is 15 residues long. The V end lost 0 bases, the J end lost 4 bases, and 12 bases lay between the germline ends.

This chain connects TRBV3-1 to TRBJ2-4; TRBD1 might be the D (6 bases). The CDR3 has 14 residues. Germline CDR1 LGHDT, CDR2 YNNKEL (reference sequence). Trimming left V 1 base short and J 13 bases short, with 17 bases between. In DNA form, the CDR3 reads TGTGCCAGCAGCCAAGGGACCCAATACAGGGAGCAGTACTTC. Translation: CASSQGTQYREQYF.

The sample holds many counts of this clonotype. The chain has TRBV3-1 and TRBJ2-7; the match to TRBD2 covers 7 bases. CDR1 and CDR2 (germline): LGHDT, YNNKEL (reference sequence). V was clipped by 0 bases and J by 2 bases; unmatched bases: 4. CDR3 length equals 15 residues. The CDR3, as DNA: TGTGCCAGCAGCCAAGACCCGGGGACTACCTACGAGCAGTACTTC. Protein product: CASSQDPGTTYEQYF.